This T cell receptor beta chain was identified during a study of graft-versus-host responses after intestinal transplantation. Findings and caveats of the study: Early HvG declines after transplant were associated with peak circulating GvH clone levels.

Worth noting for this clone: Its antigen remains unidentified.

Repertoires were generated with immunoSEQ multiplex PCR, while TCRdb's copy carries only in-frame clones and drops some. The sample shows about 85,000 clones, 80% to 95% of them seen only once. Germline CDR1 is MNHNS and CDR2 is SASEGT. The CDR3 sequence is 14 residues long. Trimming stripped 0 bases from V and 11 bases from J, with 16 bases between. The TCR sequence derives from a human donor who was the organ donor for an intestinal transplant. This specimen was unstimulated CD8+ T cells sorted from spleen or lymph node cells, taken before transplant. The genes are TRBV6-1 and TRBJ1-2, with D uncertain. CDR3 DNA: TGTGCCAGCAGTGAAGCCAGGATCGGTATTAGATACACCTTC. It is translated as CASSEARIGIRYTF.